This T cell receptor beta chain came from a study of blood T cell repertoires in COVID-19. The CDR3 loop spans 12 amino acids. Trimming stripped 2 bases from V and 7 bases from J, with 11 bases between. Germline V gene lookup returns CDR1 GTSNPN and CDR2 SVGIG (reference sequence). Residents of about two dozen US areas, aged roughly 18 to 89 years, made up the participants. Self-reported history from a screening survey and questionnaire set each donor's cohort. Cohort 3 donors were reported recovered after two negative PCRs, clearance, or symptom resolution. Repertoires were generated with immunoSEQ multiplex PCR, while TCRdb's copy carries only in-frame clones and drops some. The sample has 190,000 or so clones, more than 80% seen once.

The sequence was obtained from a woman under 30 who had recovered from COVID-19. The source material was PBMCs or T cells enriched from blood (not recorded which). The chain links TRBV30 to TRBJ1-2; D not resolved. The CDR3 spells CAWSHLGGGYTF. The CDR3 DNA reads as TGTGCCTGGAGTCACCTAGGAGGTGGCTACACCTTC.